This is a list of T cell receptor beta chains from one sample in a study of T cell repertoires in cytomegalovirus infection. From the reads, TCRdb called clonotypes with MiXCR, one entry per CDR3 protein. This table holds hundreds of thousands of distinct CDR3 sequences, more than 25% found once. For these receptors, no antigen is known. Sequenced here: cultured CD8+ T cells from PBMCs, sampled from culture after CMV antigen stimulation. Receptors were obtained from a human donor in good health (CMV status not recorded). Some clones in this sample may be carry-over from other donors' samples. The CDR3 runs from the conserved cysteine through the conserved F or W. A D gene is named only where the DNA matches it firmly. Clone size is shown for a subset of rows, as once, few, many or a class of expanded clone.

abundance: NA; d_gene: NA; j_gene: TRBJ1-1; v_gene: TRBV7-9; CDR3aa: CVEQRSGTEAFF; CDR3nt: TGTGTCGAGCAGCGGAGCGGCACTGAAGCTTTCTTT
abundance: few; d_gene: NA; j_gene: TRBJ2-7; v_gene: TRBV7-9; CDR3aa: CASEGQTYEQYF; CDR3nt: TGTGCCAGCGAGGGACAAACCTACGAGCAGTACTTC
abundance: few; d_gene: NA; j_gene: TRBJ1-2; v_gene: TRBV12-3/TRBV12-4; CDR3aa: CASSNRELESGYTF; CDR3nt: TGTGCCAGCAGTAACAGGGAACTAGAGAGTGGCTACACCTTC
abundance: few; d_gene: TRBD2; j_gene: TRBJ2-1; v_gene: TRBV2; CDR3aa: CASSEPTTSGGSSYNEQFF; CDR3nt: TGTGCCAGCAGTGAACCAACGACTAGCGGGGGAAGCTCCTACAATGAGCAGTTCTTC
abundance: NA; d_gene: NA; j_gene: TRBJ2-7; v_gene: TRBV2; CDR3aa: CASSGVNSYEQYF; CDR3nt: TGTGCCAGCAGTGGAGTAAACTCCTACGAGCAGTACTTC
abundance: NA; d_gene: NA; j_gene: TRBJ1-4; v_gene: TRBV6-6; CDR3aa: CASSYLGDTANEKLFF; CDR3nt: TGTGCCAGCAGTTACCTCGGGGACACAGCTAATGAAAAACTGTTTTTT
abundance: few; d_gene: NA; j_gene: TRBJ2-1; v_gene: TRBV12-3/TRBV12-4; CDR3aa: CASSPLGDNNEQFF; CDR3nt: TGTGCCAGCAGTCCGCTTGGGGACAACAATGAGCAGTTCTTC
abundance: NA; d_gene: NA; j_gene: TRBJ1-1; v_gene: TRBV19; CDR3aa: CASSIGGKVTEAFF; CDR3nt: TGTGCCAGTAGTATAGGGGGAAAGGTCACTGAAGCTTTCTTT
abundance: few; d_gene: NA; j_gene: TRBJ1-1; v_gene: TRBV27; CDR3aa: CASSLVEPMNTEAFF; CDR3nt: TGTGCCAGCAGTTTAGTGGAACCCATGAACACTGAAGCTTTCTTT
abundance: NA; d_gene: TRBD1; j_gene: TRBJ1-5; v_gene: TRBV6-5; CDR3aa: CASSPATGHQPQHF; CDR3nt: TGTGCCAGCAGTCCGGCGACAGGGCATCAGCCCCAGCATTTT
abundance: NA; d_gene: NA; j_gene: TRBJ2-5; v_gene: TRBV4-3; CDR3aa: CASSQDLDKLGETQYF; CDR3nt: TGCGCCAGCAGCCAAGATCTGGACAAACTGGGGGAGACCCAGTACTTC
abundance: NA; d_gene: NA; j_gene: TRBJ2-7; v_gene: TRBV2; CDR3aa: CASTSTGIYEQYF; CDR3nt: TGTGCCAGTACCTCGACCGGGATATACGAGCAGTACTTC
abundance: few; d_gene: NA; j_gene: TRBJ1-1; v_gene: TRBV19; CDR3aa: CATAGRLNTEAFF; CDR3nt: TGTGCCACCGCAGGGAGATTGAACACTGAAGCTTTCTTT
abundance: NA; d_gene: NA; j_gene: TRBJ1-6; v_gene: TRBV12-3/TRBV12-4; CDR3aa: CASSPPGTLNSPLHF; CDR3nt: TGTGCCAGCAGCCCTCCAGGGACCTTAAATTCACCCCTCCACTTT
abundance: few; d_gene: NA; j_gene: TRBJ1-1; v_gene: TRBV4-1; CDR3aa: CASSQEQQGVVNTEAFF; CDR3nt: TGCGCCAGCAGCCAAGAGCAGCAAGGGGTTGTGAACACTGAAGCTTTCTTT
abundance: few; d_gene: NA; j_gene: TRBJ2-1; v_gene: TRBV12-5; CDR3aa: CASGLNYNEQFF; CDR3nt: TGTGCTAGTGGTTTGAATTATAATGAGCAGTTCTTC
abundance: NA; d_gene: NA; j_gene: TRBJ1-4; v_gene: TRBV7-9; CDR3aa: CASSLYGDKGLFF; CDR3nt: TGTGCCAGCAGCTTATACGGCGACAAGGGCCTGTTTTTT
abundance: NA; d_gene: TRBD2; j_gene: TRBJ2-1; v_gene: TRBV7-9; CDR3aa: CASSLEGRVTSSYNEQFF; CDR3nt: TGTGCCAGCAGCTTAGAGGGGAGGGTGACCTCCTCCTACAATGAGCAGTTCTTC
abundance: few; d_gene: NA; j_gene: TRBJ1-4; v_gene: TRBV27; CDR3aa: CASRQTSGAFEKLFF; CDR3nt: TGTGCCAGCAGACAGACCTCGGGGGCGTTTGAAAAACTGTTTTTT
abundance: NA; d_gene: NA; j_gene: TRBJ1-1; v_gene: TRBV4-1; CDR3aa: CASSQDQETEAFF; CDR3nt: TGCGCCAGCAGCCAAGATCAAGAGACTGAAGCTTTCTTT
abundance: NA; d_gene: NA; j_gene: TRBJ2-1; v_gene: TRBV10-3; CDR3aa: CAISLQGGYNERFF; CDR3nt: TGTGCCATCAGTCTTCAAGGGGGTTACAATGAGCGGTTCTTC
abundance: NA; d_gene: NA; j_gene: TRBJ1-3; v_gene: TRBV10-2; CDR3aa: CASSELARGWGNTIYF; CDR3nt: TGCGCCAGCAGTGAACTAGCAAGGGGTTGGGGAAACACCATATATTTT
abundance: NA; d_gene: TRBD1; j_gene: TRBJ1-1; v_gene: TRBV11-2; CDR3aa: CASSPWDRRFLNTEAFF; CDR3nt: TGTGCCAGCAGTCCCTGGGACAGGCGTTTTCTGAACACTGAAGCTTTCTTT
abundance: NA; d_gene: TRBD1; j_gene: TRBJ2-7; v_gene: TRBV6-6; CDR3aa: CASSAGTGYEQYF; CDR3nt: TGTGCCAGCAGTGCCGGGACAGGCTACGAGCAGTACTTC
abundance: NA; d_gene: NA; j_gene: TRBJ1-1; v_gene: TRBV10-1; CDR3aa: CASSEPHLSEAFF; CDR3nt: TGCGCCAGCAGTGAGCCCCATTTGAGTGAAGCTTTCTTT
abundance: NA; d_gene: NA; j_gene: TRBJ1-1; v_gene: TRBV29-1; CDR3aa: CSVDPQPNTEAFF; CDR3nt: TGCAGCGTTGACCCCCAGCCTAACACTGAAGCTTTCTTT
abundance: NA; d_gene: NA; j_gene: TRBJ2-1; v_gene: TRBV2; CDR3aa: CASSEGFGDEQFF; CDR3nt: TGTGCCAGCAGTGAAGGATTCGGGGATGAGCAGTTCTTC
abundance: NA; d_gene: TRBD1; j_gene: TRBJ1-4; v_gene: TRBV28; CDR3aa: CASSLSPDRAEKLFF; CDR3nt: TGTGCCAGCAGTTTATCCCCGGACAGGGCCGAAAAACTGTTTTTT
abundance: NA; d_gene: NA; j_gene: TRBJ1-2; v_gene: TRBV9; CDR3aa: CASSVEGPEYGYTF; CDR3nt: TGTGCCAGCAGCGTAGAGGGCCCGGAGTATGGCTACACCTTC
abundance: few; d_gene: TRBD2; j_gene: TRBJ2-5; v_gene: TRBV11-2; CDR3aa: CASSSRFSGGAETQYF; CDR3nt: TGTGCCAGCAGCTCCCGATTTAGCGGGGGGGCTGAGACCCAGTACTTC
abundance: NA; d_gene: NA; j_gene: TRBJ1-6; v_gene: TRBV10-2; CDR3aa: CASRDGSLSPLHF; CDR3nt: TGCGCCAGCAGGGACGGAAGCCTTTCACCCCTCCACTTT
abundance: NA; d_gene: NA; j_gene: TRBJ1-1; v_gene: TRBV28; CDR3aa: CASNWGEESGPEAFF; CDR3nt: TGTGCCAGCAATTGGGGGGAGGAATCGGGCCCTGAAGCTTTCTTT
abundance: NA; d_gene: TRBD2; j_gene: TRBJ2-3; v_gene: TRBV5-4; CDR3aa: CASSAGLAETGDTQYF; CDR3nt: TGTGCCAGCAGCGCGGGACTAGCGGAGACAGGCGATACGCAGTATTTT
abundance: few; d_gene: TRBD2; j_gene: TRBJ2-1; v_gene: TRBV6-2/TRBV6-3; CDR3aa: CASSYTSGGIRDEQFF; CDR3nt: TGTGCCAGCAGTTACACTAGCGGGGGGATTAGGGATGAGCAGTTCTTC
abundance: NA; d_gene: NA; j_gene: TRBJ2-3; v_gene: TRBV7-8; CDR3aa: CASKPGGPGDTQYF; CDR3nt: TGTGCCAGCAAACCTGGGGGCCCTGGGGATACGCAGTATTTT
abundance: NA; d_gene: NA; j_gene: TRBJ1-2; v_gene: TRBV7-9; CDR3aa: CASRMWTGTANYGYTF; CDR3nt: TGTGCCAGCAGGATGTGGACCGGGACGGCTAACTATGGCTACACCTTC
abundance: many; d_gene: NA; j_gene: TRBJ1-1; v_gene: TRBV10-3; CDR3aa: CAIRIPGEGGPRNTEAFF; CDR3nt: TGTGCCATCAGGATTCCAGGTGAGGGGGGACCGCGCAACACTGAAGCTTTCTTT
abundance: NA; d_gene: NA; j_gene: TRBJ2-7; v_gene: TRBV2; CDR3aa: CASTQRWEQYF; CDR3nt: TGTGCCAGCACCCAAAGGTGGGAGCAGTACTTC
abundance: few; d_gene: NA; j_gene: TRBJ1-5; v_gene: TRBV20-1; CDR3aa: CSARVNRTGYQPQHF; CDR3nt: TGCAGTGCTAGGGTTAACAGGACGGGATATCAGCCCCAGCATTTT
abundance: many; d_gene: NA; j_gene: TRBJ2-2; v_gene: TRBV7-2; CDR3aa: CASSLDEQDRWTGELFF; CDR3nt: TGTGCCAGCAGCTTAGACGAGCAGGACCGCTGGACCGGGGAGCTGTTTTTT
abundance: NA; d_gene: NA; j_gene: TRBJ2-3; v_gene: TRBV27; CDR3aa: CASSLGTFIATDTQYF; CDR3nt: TGTGCCAGCAGTTTAGGGACGTTCATTGCCACAGATACGCAGTATTTT
abundance: NA; d_gene: TRBD2; j_gene: TRBJ2-3; v_gene: TRBV2; CDR3aa: CAIPGTNTDTQYF; CDR3nt: TGTGCCATCCCCGGGACTAACACAGATACGCAGTATTTT
abundance: NA; d_gene: TRBD2; j_gene: TRBJ2-5; v_gene: TRBV6-6; CDR3aa: CASSYVRLLAGGQETQYF; CDR3nt: TGTGCCAGCAGTTACGTAAGGCTACTAGCGGGGGGTCAAGAGACCCAGTACTTC
abundance: NA; d_gene: TRBD2; j_gene: TRBJ2-3; v_gene: TRBV27; CDR3aa: CASSDRLAGTDTQYF; CDR3nt: TGTGCCAGCAGCGACCGACTAGCGGGCACAGATACGCAGTATTTT
abundance: NA; d_gene: NA; j_gene: TRBJ1-1; v_gene: TRBV20-1; CDR3aa: CSARDKNRGTLNTEAFF; CDR3nt: TGCAGTGCTAGAGACAAAAATCGGGGGACACTGAACACTGAAGCTTTCTTT
abundance: NA; d_gene: TRBD2; j_gene: TRBJ2-7; v_gene: TRBV7-9; CDR3aa: CASSFTTSGSSYEQYF; CDR3nt: TGTGCCAGCAGCTTTACAACTAGCGGGAGCTCCTACGAGCAGTACTTC
abundance: NA; d_gene: TRBD1; j_gene: TRBJ2-7; v_gene: TRBV7-9; CDR3aa: CASSLPGQGPSEQYF; CDR3nt: TGTGCCAGCAGCTTACCGGGACAGGGACCCTCCGAGCAGTACTTC
abundance: NA; d_gene: NA; j_gene: TRBJ2-7; v_gene: TRBV6-5; CDR3aa: CASSYRGLSHEQYF; CDR3nt: TGTGCCAGCAGTTACAGAGGGCTCAGCCACGAGCAGTACTTC
abundance: many; d_gene: TRBD2; j_gene: TRBJ2-3; v_gene: TRBV6-5; CDR3aa: CASSYYSQPGLAGADTQYF; CDR3nt: TGTGCCAGCAGTTACTACAGCCAACCGGGACTAGCGGGGGCAGATACGCAGTATTTT
abundance: few; d_gene: NA; j_gene: TRBJ1-1; v_gene: TRBV5-6; CDR3aa: CASSLEYRSNTEAFF; CDR3nt: TGTGCCAGCAGCTTGGAATACAGGTCGAACACTGAAGCTTTCTTT
abundance: few; d_gene: NA; j_gene: TRBJ1-5; v_gene: TRBV27; CDR3aa: CASSPDNEINQPQHF; CDR3nt: TGTGCCAGCAGTCCCGACAACGAGATCAATCAGCCCCAGCATTTT
abundance: NA; d_gene: TRBD1; j_gene: TRBJ1-3; v_gene: TRBV5-4; CDR3aa: CASSYKTGAGNTIYF; CDR3nt: TGTGCCAGCAGCTACAAGACAGGGGCTGGAAACACCATATATTTT
abundance: NA; d_gene: TRBD1; j_gene: TRBJ1-1; v_gene: TRBV4-1; CDR3aa: CASSQDPGGIGEAFF; CDR3nt: TGCGCCAGCAGCCAAGATCCAGGGGGAATCGGTGAAGCTTTCTTT
abundance: few; d_gene: TRBD2; j_gene: TRBJ2-3; v_gene: TRBV6-6; CDR3aa: CASSRLGAGGPKASTDTQYF; CDR3nt: TGTGCCAGCAGTCGTCTTGGAGCGGGGGGACCTAAAGCTAGCACAGATACGCAGTATTTT
abundance: few; d_gene: NA; j_gene: TRBJ1-2; v_gene: TRBV2; CDR3aa: CASPQRPYGYTF; CDR3nt: TGTGCCAGCCCTCAGCGCCCCTATGGCTACACCTTC
abundance: few; d_gene: NA; j_gene: TRBJ2-3; v_gene: TRBV7-6; CDR3aa: CASSLMVGTDTQYF; CDR3nt: TGTGCCAGCAGCCTTATGGTGGGTACAGATACGCAGTATTTT
abundance: once; d_gene: NA; j_gene: TRBJ2-5; v_gene: TRBV20-1; CDR3aa: CSASIDRYQETQYF; CDR3nt: TGCAGTGCTAGTATCGACAGGTACCAAGAGACCCAGTACTTC
abundance: few; d_gene: NA; j_gene: TRBJ2-1; v_gene: TRBV19; CDR3aa: CASSRTHSNEQFF; CDR3nt: TGTGCCAGTAGCAGGACTCATTCCAATGAGCAGTTCTTC